This TCR beta chain was recovered during a study of blood T cell repertoires in COVID-19 (dated by TCRdb to 2018 to 2021). Describing the broader study: Samples from collaborators originated in the United States, Italy and Spain and spanned both the acute and convalescent phases of COVID-19. The material from the prospective study consisted of cDNA or gDNA derived from T cells, B-cell-depleted T cells, or PBMCs. Subjects who had been exposed to COVID-19, were actively infected with it, or had recovered from it provided the deeply sampled blood TCRbeta repertoires that made up the dataset. The repertoires were released in a freely available public database meant as a resource for research on the immune response to SARS-CoV-2. The samples were drawn from two sources: the first 160 participants of the ongoing ImmuneRACE study, and 1,200 or so subjects contributed by 6 global collaborators. Sample metadata almost always included a de-identified subject ID, COVID-19 status, age in years and sex. Where HLA class I and class II types were available, the types were taken from metadata supplied by the sample provider, not from assay-based typing. The paper's findings and limits, for the study overall: Clinical and demographic metadata were provided uncurated, with the amount varying by source and participant.

From a lookup of the germline V gene, CDR1 and CDR2 are SQVTM and ANQGSEA. V lost 7 bases and J lost 0 bases, and the count of bases not matched to a germline gene is 20. The CDR3 runs 19 amino acids, cysteine and phenylalanine included. Only the CDR3 region is kept as DNA, spanning 57 bases read in frame from base 1. Comment on this clone: The antigen this receptor binds is unknown. No base qualities exist here, and no much larger clone lies one base off it.

TCRbeta CDR3 regions were amplified from genomic DNA by means of the immunoSEQ Assay, a bias-controlled multiplex PCR. Turning to the authors' computational methods: The number of nucleated cells in each sample was estimated by amplification of reference gene primers within the assay. To quantify the absolute abundance of each unique TCRbeta CDR3 rearrangement, sequence reads were collapsed and filtered. Productive Simpson clonality was computed per sample as the square root of Simpson's diversity index over productive rearrangements. Held by TCRdb, this immuneACCESS table contains in-frame sequences only and omits some clones. Under half of the omission traces to an unresolved V gene where checked; the cause of the rest is unknown. V and J calls and clone size come straight from that table; D and trimming were deduced from the DNA. Recorded for this sample are 200,000 to 300,000 clones; about nine tenths of them occurred a single time. The top ten clonotypes cover approximately 4% of the sample.

A second Seattle source provided samples from volunteer blood donors who had recovered from COVID-19. Whole blood was collected in K2EDTA tubes by collaborating institutions according to the institutions' own protocols. For TCRbeta analysis, collaborator samples were shipped as frozen whole blood, as isolated PBMCs, or as DNA extracted from either sample type. This receptor was taken from a man aged 55-75 years who had recovered from COVID-19. Specimen: peripheral blood. The rearranged segments are TRBV29-1 and TRBJ2-1; TRBD2 matches 8 bases in the middle. The bases read TGCAGCGCGTCCCCGGCGGGGGGCCTCGGTACTAGCTCCTACAATGAGCAGTTCTTC. It translates as CSASPAGGLGTSSYNEQFF.